The source of this TCR beta chain is a study of T cell changes during pregnancy in multiple sclerosis. Measured with immunoSEQ multiplex PCR; TCRdb has only the in-frame clones, and not every one. The sample consists of about 31,000 clones, 90% of them appearing once. V shed 6 bases and J shed 2 bases, with 16 bases lying between them. Germline-derived CDR1 and CDR2 are MNHEY and SVGAGI. The CDR3 spans 15 residues. The rearrangement links TRBV6-5 to TRBJ2-5; possible D gene TRBD2, 6 bases. The TCR was taken from a female donor with multiple sclerosis, enrolled in a pregnancy study. The sample in question was CD8+ T cells from peripheral blood mononuclear cells, obtained in the second trimester of pregnancy. For the CDR3, the DNA is TGTGCCAGCAGCCCTTTGCGGGGCCGACAAGAGACCCAGTACTTC. Its translation is CASSPLRGRQETQYF.